These T cell receptor beta chains were read from a single sample in a study of blood T cell repertoires in COVID-19. Measured with immunoSEQ multiplex PCR; TCRdb has only the in-frame clones, and not every one. The data hold some 70,000 clones, with around 91% observed a single time. The material sequenced was peripheral blood. The source of these receptors is a man aged 50 to 59 with acute or convalescent COVID-19. Each CDR3 is given without its conserved first and last residue.

TRBV11-2,TRBJ2-5,ASSLGISSGSQETQY
TRBV6-5,TRBJ1-6,ASSRQQLSPLH
TRBV5-5,TRBJ2-4,ASSPRPLAGERLAKNIQY
TRBV5-1,TRBJ2-3,ASSLEPGTDTQY
TRBV9,TRBJ2-5,ASSAGGRQETQY
TRBV2,TRBJ2-1,ASSYSDNEQF
TRBV6-6,TRBJ1-1,ASSYPENTEAF
TRBV29-1,TRBJ1-4,SGWTGELF
TRBV19,TRBJ2-1,ASSMLAGSWGEQF
TRBV5-4,TRBJ1-1,ASTRTGLNTEAF
TRBV25-1,TRBJ2-7,ASSEWEGREEQY
TRBV6-4,TRBJ1-5,ASSDSLGNQPQH
TRBV27,TRBJ2-3,ASSPGSGLAGSGTTDTQY
TRBV9,TRBJ1-2,ASSVAAGFDYGYT
TRBV2,TRBJ1-1,ASRGAASEAF
TRBV10-2,TRBJ1-1,ASSDWSGLNTEAF
TRBV6-2/TRBV6-3,TRBJ2-7,ASSPWGGSGYEQY
TRBV4-2,TRBJ2-1,ASSLGPGGDEQF
TRBV5-1,TRBJ2-1,ASSSGTGGVYNEQF
TRBV12-5,TRBJ2-7,ASGLLGGIGQQY
TRBV7-9,TRBJ2-1,ASSFPRDRVHNEQF
TRBV6-5,TRBJ2-5,ASSYSAAGQETQY
TRBV25-1,TRBJ2-2,ASGGTGELF
TRBV18,TRBJ2-3,ASFPGSATDTQY
TRBV7-9,TRBJ1-5,ASSLVGTANQPQH
TRBV19,TRBJ2-5,ASSPFRSGERETQY
TRBV9,TRBJ2-6,ASNRGRGSGANVLT
TRBV10-3,TRBJ2-7,AISGQGAFEQY
TRBV7-9,TRBJ1-1,ASSFLGRGEAF